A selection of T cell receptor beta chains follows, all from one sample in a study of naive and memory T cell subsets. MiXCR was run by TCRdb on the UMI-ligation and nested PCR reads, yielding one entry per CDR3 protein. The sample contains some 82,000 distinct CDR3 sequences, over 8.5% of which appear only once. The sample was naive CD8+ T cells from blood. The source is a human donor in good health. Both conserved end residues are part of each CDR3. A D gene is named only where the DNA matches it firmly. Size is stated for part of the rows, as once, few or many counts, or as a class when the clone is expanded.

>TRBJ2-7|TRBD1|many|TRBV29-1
TGCAGCGTGGGGACAGGCTACGAGCAGTACTTC
CSVGTGYEQYF
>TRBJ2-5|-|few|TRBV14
TGTGCCAGCAGCCAAGTTCTGGTAGACCGGGGGACCCAGTACTTC
CASSQVLVDRGTQYF
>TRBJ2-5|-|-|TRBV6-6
TGTGCCAGCAGTTACGGACAGCAAGAGACCCAGTACTTC
CASSYGQQETQYF
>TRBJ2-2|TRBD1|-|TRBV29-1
TGCAGCGGGACAGGGGGCAGCGGGGAGCTGTTTTTT
CSGTGGSGELFF
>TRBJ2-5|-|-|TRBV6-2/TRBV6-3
TGTGCCAGCGATGAAGTCCAAGAGACCCAGTACTTC
CASDEVQETQYF
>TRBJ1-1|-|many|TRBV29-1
TGCAGCGTTGAAGATACAGAGAACACTGAAGCTTTCTTT
CSVEDTENTEAFF
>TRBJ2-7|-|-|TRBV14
TGTGCCAGCAGCCAAGCCACGCCTTACGAGCAGTACTTC
CASSQATPYEQYF
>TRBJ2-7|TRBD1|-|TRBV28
TGTGCCAGCAGTTCCATCGACAGGGACGAGCAGTACTTC
CASSSIDRDEQYF
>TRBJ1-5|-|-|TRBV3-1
TGTGCCAGCAGCCAGGGGACGGTTAGCAATCAGCCCCAGCATTTT
CASSQGTVSNQPQHF
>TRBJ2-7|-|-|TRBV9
TGTGCCAGCAGCGCCGGGGGGCCTAGCTCCTACGAGCAGTACTTC
CASSAGGPSSYEQYF
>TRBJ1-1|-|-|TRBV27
TGTGCCAGCCGGGAAACCAACACTGAAGCTTTCTTT
CASRETNTEAFF
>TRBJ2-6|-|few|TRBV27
TGTGCCAGCAGTTTGGCCCCGGTCGGCGGCTCTGGGGCCAACGTCCTGACTTTC
CASSLAPVGGSGANVLTF
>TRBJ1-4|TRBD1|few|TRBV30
TGTGCCTGGAGTTCGGACAGGGGGAGACATGAAAAACTGTTTTTT
CAWSSDRGRHEKLFF
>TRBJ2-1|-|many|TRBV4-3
TGCGCCAGCAGCCAAGCATTGCGCAAAAGCTCCTACAATGAGCAGTTCTTC
CASSQALRKSSYNEQFF
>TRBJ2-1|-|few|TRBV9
TGTGCCAGCAGCGCTCCACCGGGGTCCTACAATGAGCAGTTCTTC
CASSAPPGSYNEQFF
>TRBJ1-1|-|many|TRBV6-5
TGTGCCAGCAGTTACTCGAAGGGTGAGGGCAACACTGAAGCTTTCTTT
CASSYSKGEGNTEAFF
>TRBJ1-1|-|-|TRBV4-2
TGTGCCAGCAGCCAAGTCGTGGGGCGAGCTGAAGCTTTCTTT
CASSQVVGRAEAFF
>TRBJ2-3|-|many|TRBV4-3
TGCGCCAGCAGCCAAGAAAGGGCTAGCACAGATACGCAGTATTTT
CASSQERASTDTQYF
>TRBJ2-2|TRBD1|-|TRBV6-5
TGTGCCAGCAGTTGGGGACAGGGGGCGCCCGGGGAGCTGTTTTTT
CASSWGQGAPGELFF
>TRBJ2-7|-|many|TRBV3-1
TGTGCCAGCAGCCCGGTATACGGGACCCTAGGGGAGCAGTACTTC
CASSPVYGTLGEQYF
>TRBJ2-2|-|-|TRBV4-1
TGCGCCAGCAGCCAAGCCGCCAGCGCGAACACCGGGGAGCTGTTTTTT
CASSQAASANTGELFF
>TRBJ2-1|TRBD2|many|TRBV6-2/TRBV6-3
TGTGCCAGCAGCCAACTAGCGGGAGGGCGGAATGAGCAGTTCTTC
CASSQLAGGRNEQFF
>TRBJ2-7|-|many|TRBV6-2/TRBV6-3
TGTGCCAGCAGTTACGACAGGTACTACGAGCAGTACTTC
CASSYDRYYEQYF
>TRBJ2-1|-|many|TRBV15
TGTGCCACCAGCAGCGGACGGCAGACCTACAATGAGCAGTTCTTC
CATSSGRQTYNEQFF
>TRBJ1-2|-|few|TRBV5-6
TGTGCCAGCAGCTTTCACCTGGACTATGGCTACACCTTC
CASSFHLDYGYTF
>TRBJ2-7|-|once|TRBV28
TGTGCCAGCAGTTTAAAGCCGGTAACCTACGAGCAGTACTTC
CASSLKPVTYEQYF
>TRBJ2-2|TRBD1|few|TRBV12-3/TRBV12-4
TGTGCCACCTCACTCCCCGGGACAGCGAACACCGGGGAGCTGTTTTTT
CATSLPGTANTGELFF
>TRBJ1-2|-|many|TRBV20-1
TGCAGTGCTAGAATGCAGTTTGCTAACTATGGCTACACCTTC
CSARMQFANYGYTF
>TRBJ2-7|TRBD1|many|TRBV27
TGTGCCAGCAGTACCCACTTGCTGGGACAGAACTCCTACGAGCAGTACTTC
CASSTHLLGQNSYEQYF
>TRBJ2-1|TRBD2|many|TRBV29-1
TGCAGCGTTGAAGGGTTCCAGCGGGAGGGTAGCTCCTACAATGAGCAGTTCTTC
CSVEGFQREGSSYNEQFF
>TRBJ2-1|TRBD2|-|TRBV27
TGTGCCAGCAGTTTATCGGAAGCCTCTAGCGGTTACAATGAGCAGTTCTTC
CASSLSEASSGYNEQFF
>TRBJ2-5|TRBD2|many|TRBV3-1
TGTGCCAGCAGCCAAGTTTTAGCGGGAGCGCTACAAGAGACCCAGTACTTC
CASSQVLAGALQETQYF
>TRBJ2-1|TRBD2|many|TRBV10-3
TGTGCCATCAGATCCCTAGCGGGAGGCCCTAATGAGCAGTTCTTC
CAIRSLAGGPNEQFF
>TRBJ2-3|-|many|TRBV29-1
TGCAGCGTTGCCGGTCAACTACCTTCTAGCACAGATACGCAGTATTTT
CSVAGQLPSSTDTQYF
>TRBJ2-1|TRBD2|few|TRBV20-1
TGCAGTGCCCCGGGGACTAGCGGGAGGGTCGATGAGCAGTTCTTC
CSAPGTSGRVDEQFF
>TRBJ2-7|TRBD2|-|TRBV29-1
TGCAGCGTTGTGACTAGCGGGCGCTACGAGCAGTACTTC
CSVVTSGRYEQYF
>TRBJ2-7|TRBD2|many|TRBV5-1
TGCGCCAGCAGCTTGGAGCCTAGCGGGAGTATATACGAGCAGTACTTC
CASSLEPSGSIYEQYF
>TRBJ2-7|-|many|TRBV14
TGTGCCAGCAGCCAAGAAGGGGGGCGCATCTACGAGCAGTACTTC
CASSQEGGRIYEQYF
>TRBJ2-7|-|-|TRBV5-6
TGTGCCAGCAGCTTGAACAGGGCTTACGAGCAGTACTTC
CASSLNRAYEQYF
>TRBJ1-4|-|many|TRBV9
TGTGCCAGCAGCGTAGGCCCCGGCGCAACTAATGAAAAACTGTTTTTT
CASSVGPGATNEKLFF
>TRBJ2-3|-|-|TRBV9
TGTGCCAGCAGCGTAGATGGGGCGGTATGGACAGATACGCAGTATTTT
CASSVDGAVWTDTQYF
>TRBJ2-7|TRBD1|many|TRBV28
TGTGCCAGCAGTTGGCCCCGGGACAGGGTATACGAGCAGTACTTC
CASSWPRDRVYEQYF
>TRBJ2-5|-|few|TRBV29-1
TGCAGCGTAATCGACTTTCAAGAGACCCAGTACTTC
CSVIDFQETQYF
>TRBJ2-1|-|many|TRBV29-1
TGCAGCGGGGGGAGAGCGTCTCAGTGGGATGAGCAGTTCTTC
CSGGRASQWDEQFF
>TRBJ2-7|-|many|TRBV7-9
TGTGCCAGCAGCCACCCTAGCCCCACTACATACGAGCAGTACTTC
CASSHPSPTTYEQYF
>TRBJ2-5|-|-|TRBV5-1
TGCGCCAGCAGCTTGGCGGTAGCAGCCCCCCCCGAGACCCAGTACTTC
CASSLAVAAPPETQYF
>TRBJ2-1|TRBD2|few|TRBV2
TGTGCCAGCAGTGAGGCTAGCGGGAGCGCTTTTGAGCAGTTCTTC
CASSEASGSAFEQFF
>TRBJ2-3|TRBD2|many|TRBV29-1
TGCAGCGTTGAACTAGCGGGACACAGGGGCACAGATACGCAGTATTTT
CSVELAGHRGTDTQYF
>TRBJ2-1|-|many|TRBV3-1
TGTGCCAGCAGCCAAGATTTGGACGGATTTAATGAGCAGTTCTTC
CASSQDLDGFNEQFF
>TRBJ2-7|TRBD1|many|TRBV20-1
TGCAGTGCTAGATGGGACAGCGGATACACCACCTACGAGCAGTACTTC
CSARWDSGYTTYEQYF
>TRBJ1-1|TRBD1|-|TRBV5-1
TGCGCCAGCAGTTTCGGGACAGGTTTGAACACTGAAGCTTTCTTT
CASSFGTGLNTEAFF
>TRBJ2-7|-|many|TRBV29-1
TGCAGCGTTGAAGATCCCGGGGGAAGATACGAGCAGTACTTC
CSVEDPGGRYEQYF
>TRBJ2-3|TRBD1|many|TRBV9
TGTGCCAGCAGCGTACCCCCACAGGGGGCGACAGATACGCAGTATTTT
CASSVPPQGATDTQYF
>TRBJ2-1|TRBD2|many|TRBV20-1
TGCAGTGCCCAAGAAGGGGGACTAGCGGGAGTTTTCAGCAATGAGCAGTTCTTC
CSAQEGGLAGVFSNEQFF
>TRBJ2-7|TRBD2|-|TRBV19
TGTGCCAGTAGTATAGGGACTAGCCAAGCCCTGGGACCAACCTACGAGCAGTACTTC
CASSIGTSQALGPTYEQYF
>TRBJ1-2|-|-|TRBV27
TGTGCCAGCAGTCCCCCGGGCCTCCCCACTGGCTACACCTTC
CASSPPGLPTGYTF
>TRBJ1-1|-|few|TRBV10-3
TGTGCCATTGTAGTCAGGTCCGGGGTAAACACTGAAGCTTTCTTT
CAIVVRSGVNTEAFF
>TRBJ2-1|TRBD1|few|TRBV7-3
TGTGCCAGCAGCTCCGGGACAGCAAATGAGCAGTTCTTC
CASSSGTANEQFF
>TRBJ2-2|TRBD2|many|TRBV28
TGTGCCAGCAGCCCAAGGACTAGCGGGAACACCGGGGAGCTGTTTTTT
CASSPRTSGNTGELFF
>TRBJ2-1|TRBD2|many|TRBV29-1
TGCAGCGTAACCGGGACTAGGGATTTCCATGAGCAGTTCTTC
CSVTGTRDFHEQFF